This T cell receptor beta chain was captured by sequencing in a study of blood T cell repertoires in COVID-19. Study-level background: The origin of the acute and convalescent COVID-19 samples was the United States, Italy and Spain. In each case, the material was cDNA or gDNA derived from T cells, B-cell-depleted T cells, or PBMCs.

The CDR3 extends over 16 amino acids. V lost 3 bases to trimming and J lost 6 bases, with 20 bases between them. CDR1 and CDR2 from the germline V gene are KGHSH and LQKENI. In the original processing: Reference gene primer amplification yielded estimated nucleated cell counts. The protocol was immunoSEQ multiplex PCR, while the TCRdb copy is restricted to in-frame clones and leaves out a portion. That table supplies the V and J calls and clone size; D and trimming were determined from the DNA. The sample yields roughly 160,000 clones, about 85% seen once. The J gene is TRBJ1-1, the V gene TRBV18, with D possibly being TRBD1 (6 bases). Specimen: peripheral blood. The source of this sequence is a man in his late teens or twenties with acute or convalescent COVID-19. The chain's CDR3 is CASSPMPPQGKAEAFF. The CDR3 DNA sequence: TGTGCCAGCTCACCCATGCCCCCGCAGGGGAAAGCTGAAGCTTTCTTT. The full variable domain, rest sourced from reference TRBV18 and TRBJ1-1, is NAGVMQNPRHLVRRRGQEARLRCSPMKGHSHVYWYRQLPEEGLKFMVYLQKENIIDESGMPKERFSAEFPKEGPSILRIQQVVRGDSAAYFCASSPMPPQGKAEAFFGQGTRLTVV.